These 2 T cell receptor beta chains came from one sample sequenced in a study of spatial heterogeneity in lung cancer. Time point meaning: sample taken at primary tumor resection. Via MiXCR, TCRdb re-called the 5' RACE reads, giving one row per CDR3 protein. The table lists 6,400 or so distinct CDR3 sequences, approximately 20% of them singletons. The material sequenced was normal lung tissue next to the tumor, taken at surgery. The receptors stem from a male donor with early-stage non-small cell lung cancer.

By share, this clonotype ranks as medium-sized (0.01 to 0.1%). The chain links TRBV12-3 or TRBV12-4 to TRBJ2-6; D call uncertain. Trimming pared 3 bases from V and 4 bases from J, leaving 4 bases between. The CDR3 has 13 amino acids. The CDR3 is CASSFLGANVLTF. CDR3 sequence (DNA): TGTGCCAGCAGTTTTCTAGGGGCCAACGTCCTGACTTTC.

This CDR3 reads CASSWLGPYEQYF. The CDR3 coding sequence is TGTGCCAGCAGTTGGCTGGGACCATACGAGCAGTACTTC. The J gene is TRBJ2-7, the V gene TRBV12-3 or TRBV12-4; D may be TRBD1 or TRBD2 (5 bases each). The CDR3 is 13 amino acids. Trimming cost V 4 bases and J 4 bases, with 11 bases left between them.